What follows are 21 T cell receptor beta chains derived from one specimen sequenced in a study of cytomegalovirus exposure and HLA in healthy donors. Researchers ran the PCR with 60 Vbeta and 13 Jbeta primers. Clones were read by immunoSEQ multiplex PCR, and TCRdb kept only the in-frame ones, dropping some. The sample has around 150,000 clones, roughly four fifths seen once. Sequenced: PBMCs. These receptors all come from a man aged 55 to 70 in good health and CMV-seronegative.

CDR3: CASSLLRQPSQQYF. The CDR3 coding sequence is TGTGCCAGCAGTCTGTTGAGGCAACCCTCTCAGCAGTACTTC. The chain links TRBV7-2 to TRBJ2-7; no reliable D call. Germline CDR1 SGHTA, CDR2 FQGNSA. V lost 6 bases to trimming and J lost 8 bases, with 20 bases between them. The CDR3 runs 14 residues.

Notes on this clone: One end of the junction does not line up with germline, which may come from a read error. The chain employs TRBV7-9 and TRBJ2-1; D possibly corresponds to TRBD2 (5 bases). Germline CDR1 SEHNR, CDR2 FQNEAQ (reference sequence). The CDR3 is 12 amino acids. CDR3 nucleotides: TGTTCCAGCGGTACTCCCCCCCATGAGCAGTTCTTC. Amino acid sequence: CSSGTPPHEQFF.

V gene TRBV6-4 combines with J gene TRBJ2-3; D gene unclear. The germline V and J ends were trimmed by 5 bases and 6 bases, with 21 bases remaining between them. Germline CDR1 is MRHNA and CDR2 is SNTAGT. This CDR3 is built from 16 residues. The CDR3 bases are TGTGCCAGCAGTATTCCTTCCCGCGGCCCAGTGGATACGCAGTATTTT. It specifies CASSIPSRGPVDTQYF.

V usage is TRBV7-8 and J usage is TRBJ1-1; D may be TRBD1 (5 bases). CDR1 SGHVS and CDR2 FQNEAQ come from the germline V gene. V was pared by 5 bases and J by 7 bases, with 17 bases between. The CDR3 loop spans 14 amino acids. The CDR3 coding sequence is TGTGCCAGCAGCCGCGCGGGGGGTGGTAATGAAGCTTTCTTT. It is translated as CASSRAGGGNEAFF.

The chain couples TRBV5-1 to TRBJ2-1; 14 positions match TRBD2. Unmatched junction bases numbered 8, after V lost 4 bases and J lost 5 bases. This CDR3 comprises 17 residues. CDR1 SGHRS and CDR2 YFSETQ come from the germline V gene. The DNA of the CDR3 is TGCGCCAGCAGCCTAGGGACTAGCGGGAGCGTGCACAATGAGCAGTTCTTC. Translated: CASSLGTSGSVHNEQFF. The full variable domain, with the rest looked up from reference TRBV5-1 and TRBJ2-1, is KAGVTQTPRYLIKTRGQQVTLSCSPISGHRSVSWYQQTPGQGLQFLFEYFSETQRNKGNFPGRFSGRQFSNSRSEMNVSTLELGDSALYLCASSLGTSGSVHNEQFFGPGTRLTVL.

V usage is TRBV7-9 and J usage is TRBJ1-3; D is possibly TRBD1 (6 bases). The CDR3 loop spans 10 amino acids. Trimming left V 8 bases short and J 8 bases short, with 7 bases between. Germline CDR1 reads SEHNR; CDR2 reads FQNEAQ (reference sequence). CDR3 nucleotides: TGTGCCAGCCAGGGGTACACCATATATTTT. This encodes CASQGYTIYF.

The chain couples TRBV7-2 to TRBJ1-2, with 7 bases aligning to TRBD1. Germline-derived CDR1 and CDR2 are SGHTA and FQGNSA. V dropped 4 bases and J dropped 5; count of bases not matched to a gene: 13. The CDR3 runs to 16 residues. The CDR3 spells CASSSSTSTGTYGYTF. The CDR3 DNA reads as TGTGCCAGCAGCTCTTCAACATCGACAGGGACATATGGCTACACCTTC.

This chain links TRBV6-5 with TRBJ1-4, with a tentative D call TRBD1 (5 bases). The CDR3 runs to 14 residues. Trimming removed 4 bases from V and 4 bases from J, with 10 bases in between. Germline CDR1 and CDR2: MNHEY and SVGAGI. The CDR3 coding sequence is TGTGCCAGCAGTTGGGACTTCGGTAATGAAAAACTGTTTTTT. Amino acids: CASSWDFGNEKLFF.

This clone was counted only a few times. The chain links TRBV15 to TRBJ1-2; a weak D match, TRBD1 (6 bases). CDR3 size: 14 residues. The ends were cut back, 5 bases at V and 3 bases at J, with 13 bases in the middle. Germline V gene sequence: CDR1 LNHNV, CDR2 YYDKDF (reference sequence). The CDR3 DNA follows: TGTGCCACCAGCGTGGGGGGGGCGGACTATGGCTACACCTTC. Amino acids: CATSVGGADYGYTF.

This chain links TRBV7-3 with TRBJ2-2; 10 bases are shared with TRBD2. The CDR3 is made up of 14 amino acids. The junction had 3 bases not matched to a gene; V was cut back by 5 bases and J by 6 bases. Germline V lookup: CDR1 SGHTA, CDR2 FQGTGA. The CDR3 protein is CASSPGLAAGELFF. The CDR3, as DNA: TGTGCCAGCAGCCCCGGACTAGCGGCCGGGGAGCTGTTTTTT.

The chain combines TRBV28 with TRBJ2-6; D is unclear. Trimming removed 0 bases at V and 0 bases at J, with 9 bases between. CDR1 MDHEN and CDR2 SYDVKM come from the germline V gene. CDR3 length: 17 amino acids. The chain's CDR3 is CASSLWPPSSGANVLTF. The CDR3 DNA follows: TGTGCCAGCAGTTTATGGCCACCGAGCTCTGGGGCCAACGTCCTGACTTTC.

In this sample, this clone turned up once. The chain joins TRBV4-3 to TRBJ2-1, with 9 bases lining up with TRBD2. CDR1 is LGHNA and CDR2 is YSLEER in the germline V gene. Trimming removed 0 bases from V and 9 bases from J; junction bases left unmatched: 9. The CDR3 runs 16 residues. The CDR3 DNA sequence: TGCGCCAGCAGCCAAGATAGGTTAGCGGGAGACGGTGAGCAGTTCTTC. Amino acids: CASSQDRLAGDGEQFF.

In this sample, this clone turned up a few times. The CDR3, as DNA: TGTGCCAGCAGCCCGAGAGGGGGACAGCTTTCCGAGACCCAGTACTTC. It codes for CASSPRGGQLSETQYF. The chain carries TRBV7-3 and TRBJ2-5; TRBD1 agrees at 7 bases. J gave up 5 bases and V 5 bases, and 14 bases lay outside the gene matches. Germline-derived CDR1 and CDR2 are SGHTA and FQGTGA. CDR3 length: 16 amino acids.

The DNA for the CDR3 is TGTGCCAGCAGCGCATCTAGCGGACAGTACAATGAGCAGTTCTTC. Its translation: CASSASSGQYNEQFF. The genes are TRBV9 and TRBJ2-1; D perhaps matches TRBD2 (7 bases). Trimming shortened V by 3 bases and J by 4 bases, and 14 bases separated the two germline ends. The germline V gene has CDR1 SGDLS and CDR2 YYNGEE. CDR3 size: 15 residues.

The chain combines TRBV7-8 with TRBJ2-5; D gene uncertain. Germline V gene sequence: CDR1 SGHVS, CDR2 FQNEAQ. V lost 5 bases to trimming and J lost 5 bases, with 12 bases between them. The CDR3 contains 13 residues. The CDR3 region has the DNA TGTGCCAGCAGCCCTCCATACTACGAGACCCAGTACTTC. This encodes CASSPPYYETQYF.

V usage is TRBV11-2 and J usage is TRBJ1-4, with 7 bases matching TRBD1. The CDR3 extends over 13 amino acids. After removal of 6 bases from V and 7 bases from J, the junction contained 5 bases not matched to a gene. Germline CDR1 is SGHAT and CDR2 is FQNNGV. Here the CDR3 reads CASSRGRGEKLFF. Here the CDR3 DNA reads TGTGCCAGCAGTAGGGGGCGTGGTGAAAAACTGTTTTTT.

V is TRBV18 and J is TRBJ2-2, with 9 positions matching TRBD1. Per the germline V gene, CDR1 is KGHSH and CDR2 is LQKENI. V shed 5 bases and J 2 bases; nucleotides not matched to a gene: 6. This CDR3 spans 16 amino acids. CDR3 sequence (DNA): TGTGCCAGCTCAGCACAGGGGGCAGACAACACCGGGGAGCTGTTTTTT. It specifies CASSAQGADNTGELFF.

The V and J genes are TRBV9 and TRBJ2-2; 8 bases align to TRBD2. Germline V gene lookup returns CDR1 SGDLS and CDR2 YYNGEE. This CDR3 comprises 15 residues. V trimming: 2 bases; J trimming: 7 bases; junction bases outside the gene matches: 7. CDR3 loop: CASSVASGLNGELFF. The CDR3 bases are TGTGCCAGCAGCGTGGCTAGCGGGCTTAACGGGGAGCTGTTTTTT.

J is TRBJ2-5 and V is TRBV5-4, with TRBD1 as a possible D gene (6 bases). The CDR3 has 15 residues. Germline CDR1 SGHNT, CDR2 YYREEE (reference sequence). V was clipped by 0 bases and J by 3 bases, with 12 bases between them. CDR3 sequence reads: CASSLGPRGKETQYF. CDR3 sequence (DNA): TGTGCCAGCAGCTTGGGACCCAGGGGAAAAGAGACCCAGTACTTC.

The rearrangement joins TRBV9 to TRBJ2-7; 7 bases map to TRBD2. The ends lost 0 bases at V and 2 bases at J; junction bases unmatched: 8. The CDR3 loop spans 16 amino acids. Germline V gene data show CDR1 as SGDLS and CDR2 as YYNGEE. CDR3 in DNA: TGTGCCAGCAGCGTAGCCCCGGGGGGAGGAACCTACGAGCAGTACTTC. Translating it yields CASSVAPGGGTYEQYF.

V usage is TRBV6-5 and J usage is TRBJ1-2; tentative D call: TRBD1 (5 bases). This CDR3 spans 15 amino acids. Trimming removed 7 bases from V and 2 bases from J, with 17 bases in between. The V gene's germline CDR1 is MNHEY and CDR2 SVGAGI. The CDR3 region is CASTGVGAGNYGYTF. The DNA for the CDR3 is TGTGCCAGCACGGGGGTGGGCGCGGGGAACTATGGCTACACCTTC.